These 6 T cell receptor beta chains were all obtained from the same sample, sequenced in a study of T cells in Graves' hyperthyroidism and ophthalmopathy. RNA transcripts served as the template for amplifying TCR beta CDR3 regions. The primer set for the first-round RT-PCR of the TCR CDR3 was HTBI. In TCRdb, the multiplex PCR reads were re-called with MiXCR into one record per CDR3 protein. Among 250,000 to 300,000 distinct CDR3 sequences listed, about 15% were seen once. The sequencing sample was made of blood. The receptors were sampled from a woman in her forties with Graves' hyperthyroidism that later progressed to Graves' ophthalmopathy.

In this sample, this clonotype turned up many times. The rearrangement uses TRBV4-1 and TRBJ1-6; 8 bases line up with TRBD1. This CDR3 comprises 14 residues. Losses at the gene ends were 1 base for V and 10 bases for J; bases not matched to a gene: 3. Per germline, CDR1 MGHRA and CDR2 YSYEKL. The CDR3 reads CASSQADRGSPLHF. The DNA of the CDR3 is TGCGCCAGCAGCCAAGCCGACAGGGGATCACCCCTCCACTTT.

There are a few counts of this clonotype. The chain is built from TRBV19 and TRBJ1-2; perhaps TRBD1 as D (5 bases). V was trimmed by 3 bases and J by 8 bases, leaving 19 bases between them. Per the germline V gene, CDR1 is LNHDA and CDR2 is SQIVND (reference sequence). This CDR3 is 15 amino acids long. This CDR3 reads CASSILAQGLRGYTF. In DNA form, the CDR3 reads TGTGCCAGTAGTATCCTGGCCCAGGGTTTGAGAGGCTACACCTTC.

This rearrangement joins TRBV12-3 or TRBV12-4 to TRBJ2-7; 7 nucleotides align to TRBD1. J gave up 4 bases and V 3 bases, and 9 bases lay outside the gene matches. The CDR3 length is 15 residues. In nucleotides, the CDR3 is TGTGCCAGCAGTTTTGTTGGACAGGTCGTGTACGAGCAGTACTTC. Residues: CASSFVGQVVYEQYF.

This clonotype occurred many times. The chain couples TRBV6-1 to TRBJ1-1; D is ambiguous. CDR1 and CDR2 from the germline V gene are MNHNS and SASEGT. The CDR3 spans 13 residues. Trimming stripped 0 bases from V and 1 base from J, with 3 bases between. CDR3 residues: CASSEAENTEAFF. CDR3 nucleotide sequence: TGTGCCAGCAGTGAAGCGGAGAACACTGAAGCTTTCTTT.

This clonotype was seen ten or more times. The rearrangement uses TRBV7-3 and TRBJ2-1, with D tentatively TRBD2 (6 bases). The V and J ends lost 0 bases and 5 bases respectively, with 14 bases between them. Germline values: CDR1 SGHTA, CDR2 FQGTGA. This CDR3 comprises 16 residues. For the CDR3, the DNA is TGTGCCAGCAGCTTAACGGGAGGAGCCAGCGACAATGAGCAGTTCTTC. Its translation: CASSLTGGASDNEQFF.

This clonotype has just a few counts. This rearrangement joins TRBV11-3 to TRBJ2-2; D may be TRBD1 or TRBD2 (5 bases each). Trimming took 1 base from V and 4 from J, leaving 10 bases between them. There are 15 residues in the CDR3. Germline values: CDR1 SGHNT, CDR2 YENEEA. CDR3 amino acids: CASSLVGEITGELFF. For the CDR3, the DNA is TGTGCCAGCAGCTTAGTAGGGGAGATCACCGGGGAGCTGTTTTTT.